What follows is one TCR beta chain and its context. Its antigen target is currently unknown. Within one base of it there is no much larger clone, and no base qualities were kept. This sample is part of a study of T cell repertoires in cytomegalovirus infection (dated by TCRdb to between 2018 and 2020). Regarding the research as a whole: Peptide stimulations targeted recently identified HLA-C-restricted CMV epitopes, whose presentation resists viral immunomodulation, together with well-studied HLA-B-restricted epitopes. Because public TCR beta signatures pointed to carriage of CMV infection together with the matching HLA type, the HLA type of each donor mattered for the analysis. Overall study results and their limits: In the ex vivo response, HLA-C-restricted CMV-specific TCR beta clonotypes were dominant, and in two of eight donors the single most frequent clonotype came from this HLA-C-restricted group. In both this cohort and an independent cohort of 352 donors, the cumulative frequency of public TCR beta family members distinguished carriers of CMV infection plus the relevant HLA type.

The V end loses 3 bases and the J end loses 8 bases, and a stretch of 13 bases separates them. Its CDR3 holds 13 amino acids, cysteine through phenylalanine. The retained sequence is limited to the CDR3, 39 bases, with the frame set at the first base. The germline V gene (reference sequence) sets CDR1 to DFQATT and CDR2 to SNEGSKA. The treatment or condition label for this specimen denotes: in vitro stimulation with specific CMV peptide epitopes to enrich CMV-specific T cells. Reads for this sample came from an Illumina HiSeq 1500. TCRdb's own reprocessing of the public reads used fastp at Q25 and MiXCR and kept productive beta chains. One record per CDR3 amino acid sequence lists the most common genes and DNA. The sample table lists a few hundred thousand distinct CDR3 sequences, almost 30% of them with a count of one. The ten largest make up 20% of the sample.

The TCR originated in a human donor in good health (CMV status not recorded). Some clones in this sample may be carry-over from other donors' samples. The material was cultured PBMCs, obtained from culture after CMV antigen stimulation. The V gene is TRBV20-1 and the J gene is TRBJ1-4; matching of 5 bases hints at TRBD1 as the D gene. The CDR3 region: CSARSGGNEKLFF. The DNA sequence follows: TGCAGTGCTAGGTCCGGGGGGAACGAAAAACTGTTTTTT.